A single sample gave rise to the 17 T cell receptor beta chains below, sequenced in a study of cytomegalovirus exposure and HLA in healthy donors. The PCR was carried out with 60 Vbeta primers and 13 Jbeta primers. Clones were read by immunoSEQ multiplex PCR, and TCRdb kept only the in-frame ones, dropping some. The sample records around 150,000 clones, 78% being singletons. The sample comprised PBMCs. The receptor set was obtained from a woman aged 40 to 55 in good health and CMV-seronegative.

Notes on this clone: Other DNA sequences in the sample encode the same CDR3. The gene calls are TRBV6-6 and TRBJ1-2, with a tentative D call TRBD1 (5 bases). The CDR3 loop spans 14 amino acids. CDR1 and CDR2 from the germline V gene are MNHNY and SVGAGI (reference sequence). Deletions cut 0 bases from V and 4 bases from J, with 9 bases between. CDR3 coding DNA: TGTGCCAGCAGTTACTCCGGGGGGTCCTATGGCTACACCTTC. It is translated as CASSYSGGSYGYTF.

This chain uses TRBV5-1 with TRBJ1-4, with 7 positions matching TRBD1. CDR3 length equals 13 residues. Germline V CDR1 and CDR2: SGHRS, YFSETQ. J was trimmed by 8 bases and V by 2 bases; bases with no gene match: 3. CDR3 nucleotides: TGCGCCAGCAGCTTAAGGGGGCGCGAAAAACTGTTTTTT. Amino acid sequence: CASSLRGREKLFF.

The chain combines TRBV5-4 with TRBJ2-1; D gene ambiguous. Germline CDR1 SGHNT, CDR2 YYREEE (reference sequence). CDR3 length equals 14 residues. The ends were cut back, 1 base at V and 4 bases at J, with 9 bases in the middle. The CDR3 nucleotides are TGTGCCAGCAGCTTGATTGGAGCTTACAATGAGCAGTTCTTC. It specifies CASSLIGAYNEQFF.

J is TRBJ2-3 and V is TRBV5-6, with TRBD2 identical over 7 bases. V was pared by 5 bases and J by 4 bases, with 4 bases of the junction left unmatched. CDR1 and CDR2 (germline): SGHDT, YYEEEE. The length of the CDR3 is 13 residues. The CDR3 loop is CASSSGRADTQYF. CDR3 sequence (DNA): TGTGCCAGCAGTTCGGGGAGGGCAGATACGCAGTATTTT.

This rearrangement joins TRBV19 to TRBJ1-2; 9 bases match TRBD1. Unmatched junction bases numbered 8, after V lost 6 bases and J lost 3 bases. This CDR3 region has 15 residues. CDR1 is LNHDA and CDR2 is SQIVND in the germline V gene (reference sequence). The CDR3 loop is CASSGIQGADYGYTF. The CDR3 nucleotides read TGTGCCAGTAGCGGAATACAGGGGGCGGACTATGGCTACACCTTC.

This chain connects TRBV19 to TRBJ2-7; 11 positions match TRBD2. CDR1 is LNHDA and CDR2 is SQIVND in the germline V gene (reference sequence). The CDR3 loop spans 14 amino acids. J lost 5 bases, V lost 9 bases, and 9 bases had no gene match. The CDR3 nucleotides are TGTGCCAGCGGATCTAGCGGGGGGACCGACGAGCAGTACTTC. This codes for CASGSSGGTDEQYF.

The chain uses TRBV7-3 and TRBJ2-6; D might be TRBD1 (6 bases). Between the trimmed V and J ends, which lost 3 bases and 2 bases, there was a span of 14 bases. This CDR3 spans 17 amino acids. Germline V gene data show CDR1 as SGHTA and CDR2 as FQGTGA. The CDR3 protein is CASSFIRGSPGANVLTF. The CDR3 DNA reads TGTGCCAGCAGCTTCATCAGGGGTTCCCCTGGGGCCAACGTCCTGACTTTC.

This clone turned up a few times. V gene TRBV28 combines with J gene TRBJ1-5, with D tentatively TRBD1 (5 bases). Germline CDR1 is MDHEN and CDR2 is SYDVKM. Trimming left V 2 bases short and J 3 bases short, with 8 bases between. The CDR3 contains 14 residues. CDR3 nucleotide sequence: TGTGCCAGCAGTTTAGTAGGGGCCAATCAGCCCCAGCATTTT. Its translation: CASSLVGANQPQHF.

In this sample, this clone turned up a few times. This chain links TRBV27 with TRBJ2-1; D perhaps matches TRBD1 (5 bases). The CDR3 runs 13 residues. From germline, CDR1 is MNHEY and CDR2 SMNVEV (reference sequence). Trimming removed 0 bases at V and 5 bases at J, with 5 bases between. The CDR3 DNA reads as TGTGCCAGCAGTTTATCGGGGCACAATGAGCAGTTCTTC. It translates to CASSLSGHNEQFF.

The chain joins TRBV7-9 to TRBJ2-2, with D perhaps TRBD1 (6 bases). Germline loops: CDR1 SEHNR, CDR2 FQNEAQ (reference sequence). The V end lost 5 bases, the J end lost 2 bases, and 9 bases lay between the germline ends. CDR3 length: 14 residues. CDR3 amino acids: CASSPGVNTGELFF. CDR3 DNA: TGTGCCAGCAGCCCAGGGGTAAACACCGGGGAGCTGTTTTTT.

The rearrangement links TRBV28 to TRBJ1-1, with 7 bases identical to TRBD1. With V trimmed by 5 bases and J by 2 bases, 8 bases remained unmatched. This CDR3 region has 15 residues. Germline V CDR1 and CDR2: MDHEN, SYDVKM. CDR3 sequence (DNA): TGTGCCAGCAGTAGCTCCGGGACAGTCAACACTGAAGCTTTCTTT. This translates into CASSSSGTVNTEAFF.

This clone turned up a few times. This chain joins TRBV5-4 and TRBJ2-1; tentative D call: TRBD1 (6 bases). Deletions cut 2 bases from V and 2 bases from J, with 8 bases between. The CDR3 has 14 amino acids. Germline assignment: CDR1 SGHNT and CDR2 YYREEE (reference sequence). The CDR3: CASSFWDTYNEQFF. CDR3 bases: TGTGCCAGCAGCTTCTGGGACACCTACAATGAGCAGTTCTTC.

This clone was observed a single time. At the DNA level, this CDR3 is encoded by other sequences in the same sample as well. In DNA form, the CDR3 reads TGTGCCAGCAGTGCTCTTCCGGGACACTATAGCAATCAGCCCCAGCATTTT. Protein sequence: CASSALPGHYSNQPQHF. J is TRBJ1-5 and V is TRBV6-1, with D possibly being TRBD1 (6 bases). Germline CDR1 reads MNHNS; CDR2 reads SASEGT. The V and J ends lost 4 bases and 0 bases respectively, with 16 bases between them. This CDR3 has 17 amino acids.

The chain uses TRBV5-1 and TRBJ2-5; possible D gene TRBD2, 5 bases. The CDR3 length is 15 residues. The germline V gene has CDR1 SGHRS and CDR2 YFSETQ. The V end lost 8 bases, the J end lost 5 bases, and 22 bases lay between the germline ends. CDR3 nucleotides: TGCGCCAGTCACGGTACGCCTAGCAACAAGGAGACCCAGTACTTC. It translates to CASHGTPSNKETQYF.

J is TRBJ2-1 and V is TRBV25-1, with D possibly being TRBD2 (5 bases). The CDR3 is 16 residues long. Trimming took off 8 bases at V and 0 bases at J, with 17 bases between the two ends. The germline V gene has CDR1 MGHDK and CDR2 SYGVNS. CDR3 coding DNA: TGTGCCAGCGGAAGGCCCGGGGTTAGCTCCTACAATGAGCAGTTCTTC. Its translation is CASGRPGVSSYNEQFF. Full variable domain (outside the CDR3, taken from reference TRBV25-1 and TRBJ2-1): EADIYQTPRYLVIGTGKKITLECSQTMGHDKMYWYQQDPGMELHLIHYSYGVNSTEKGDLSSESTVSRIRTEHFPLTLESARPSHTSQYLCASGRPGVSSYNEQFFGPGTRLTVL.

The CDR3 nucleotides are TGTGCCAGCAGAAGAGGGGGGGCTCGATTTGGCTACACCTTC. It translates to CASRRGGARFGYTF. This chain joins TRBV5-4 and TRBJ1-2, with TRBD1 as a possible D gene (6 bases). Trimming cost V 5 bases and J 7 bases, with 18 bases left between them. The CDR3 is made up of 14 amino acids. CDR1 SGHNT and CDR2 YYREEE come from the germline V gene (reference sequence).

The chain links TRBV9 to TRBJ2-2, with a possible D match to TRBD2 (6 bases). Germline CDR1 and CDR2: SGDLS and YYNGEE. V was clipped by 0 bases and J by 5 bases, with 11 bases between them. This CDR3 is built from 15 residues. For the CDR3, the DNA is TGTGCCAGCAGCGTAGACGGGAGTCTGACCGGGGAGCTGTTTTTT. This codes for CASSVDGSLTGELFF.